This T cell receptor beta chain was profiled in a study of blood T cells in healthy people across ages. Study at large: There was about one barcoded beta molecule captured by template switching per two T cells. Study results and limitations: Those diversity estimates obtained from one million T cells were thought to be underestimates.

Then a second PCR, running roughly 6 to 12 cycles, was carried out with a sample-barcoded 5' primer and a J-beta primer mix. Template switching added a 12-random-nucleotide identifier to every cDNA molecule. MiXCR, applied by TCRdb to the 5' RACE reads, yields one record per CDR3 protein. The sample lists 2 million or so distinct CDR3 sequences, roughly 50% occurring once. With regard to this clonotype: Its specificity is not known.

Input material: blood. The TCR comes from a middle-aged woman in good health.

For the CDR3, the DNA is TGCGCCAGCAGCAAGACTAGCGGGGGGCTCAATGAGCAGTACTTC. It encodes CASSKTSGGLNEQYF. The chain joins TRBV5-1 to TRBJ2-7; 13 bases are shared with TRBD2. Germline V lookup: CDR1 SGHRS, CDR2 YFSETQ. With 4 bases clipped from V and 7 bases from J, the junction kept 8 bases outside the gene matches. This CDR3 has 15 amino acids.